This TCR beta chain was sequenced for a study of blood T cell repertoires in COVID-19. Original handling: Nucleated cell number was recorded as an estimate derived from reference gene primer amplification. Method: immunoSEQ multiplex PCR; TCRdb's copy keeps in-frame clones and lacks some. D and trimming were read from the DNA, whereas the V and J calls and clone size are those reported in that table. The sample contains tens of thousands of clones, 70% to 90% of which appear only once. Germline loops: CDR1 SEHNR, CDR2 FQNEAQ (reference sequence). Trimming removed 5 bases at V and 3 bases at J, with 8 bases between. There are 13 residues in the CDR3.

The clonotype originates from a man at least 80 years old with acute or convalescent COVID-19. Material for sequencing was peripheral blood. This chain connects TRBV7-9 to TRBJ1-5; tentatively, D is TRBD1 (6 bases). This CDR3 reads CASSPGHNQPQHF. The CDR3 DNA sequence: TGTGCCAGCAGCCCGGGACACAATCAGCCCCAGCATTTT.